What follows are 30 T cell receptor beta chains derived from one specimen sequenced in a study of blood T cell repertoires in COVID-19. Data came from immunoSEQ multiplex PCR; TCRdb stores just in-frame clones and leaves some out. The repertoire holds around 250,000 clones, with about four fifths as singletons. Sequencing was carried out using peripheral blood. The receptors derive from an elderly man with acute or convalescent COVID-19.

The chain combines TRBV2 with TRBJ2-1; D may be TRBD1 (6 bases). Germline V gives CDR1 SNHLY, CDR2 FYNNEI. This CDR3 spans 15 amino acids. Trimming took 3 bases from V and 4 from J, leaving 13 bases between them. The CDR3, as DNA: TGTGCCAGCAGTGAGGGGGCAGGGAGATACAATGAGCAGTTCTTC. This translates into CASSEGAGRYNEQFF.

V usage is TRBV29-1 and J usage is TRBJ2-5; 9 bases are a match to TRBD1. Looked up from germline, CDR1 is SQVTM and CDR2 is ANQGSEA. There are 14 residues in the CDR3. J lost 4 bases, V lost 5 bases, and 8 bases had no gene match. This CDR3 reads CSVMGQGLRETQYF. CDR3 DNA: TGCAGCGTTATGGGACAGGGTTTACGAGAGACCCAGTACTTC.

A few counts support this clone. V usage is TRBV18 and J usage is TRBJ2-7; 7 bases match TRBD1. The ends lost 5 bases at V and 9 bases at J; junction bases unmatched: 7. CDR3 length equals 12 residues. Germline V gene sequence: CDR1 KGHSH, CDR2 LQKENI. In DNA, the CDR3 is TGTGCCAGCTCAAGCACGGACAGGATGCAGTACTTC. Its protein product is CASSSTDRMQYF.

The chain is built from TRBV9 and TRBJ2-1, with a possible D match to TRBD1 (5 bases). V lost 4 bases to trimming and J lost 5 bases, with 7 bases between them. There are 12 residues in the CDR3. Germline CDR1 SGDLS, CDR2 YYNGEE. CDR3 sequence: CASSWGDNEQFF. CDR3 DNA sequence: TGTGCCAGCAGCTGGGGCGACAATGAGCAGTTCTTC.

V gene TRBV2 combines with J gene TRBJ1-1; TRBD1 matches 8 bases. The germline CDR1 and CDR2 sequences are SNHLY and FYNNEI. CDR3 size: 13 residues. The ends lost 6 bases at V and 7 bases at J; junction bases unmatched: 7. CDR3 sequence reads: CASSAGGQGEAFF. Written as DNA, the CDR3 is TGTGCCAGCAGCGCCGGCGGACAGGGTGAAGCTTTCTTT. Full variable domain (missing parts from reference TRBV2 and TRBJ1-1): EPEVTQTPSHQVTQMGQEVILRCVPISNHLYFYWYRQILGQKVEFLVSFYNNEISEKSEIFDDQFSVERPDGSNFTLKIRSTKLEDSAMYFCASSAGGQGEAFFGQGTRLTVV.

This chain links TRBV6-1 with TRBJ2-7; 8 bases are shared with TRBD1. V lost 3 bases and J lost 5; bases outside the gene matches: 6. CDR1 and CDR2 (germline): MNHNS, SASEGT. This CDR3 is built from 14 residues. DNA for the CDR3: TGTGCCAGCAGTGAGGGACAGGTAGGAGACGAGCAGTACTTC. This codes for CASSEGQVGDEQYF.

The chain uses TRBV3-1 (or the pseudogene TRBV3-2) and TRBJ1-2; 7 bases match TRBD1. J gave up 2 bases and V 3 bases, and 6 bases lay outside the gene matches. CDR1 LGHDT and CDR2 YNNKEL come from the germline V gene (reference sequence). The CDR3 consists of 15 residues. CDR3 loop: CASSQIQGWNYGYTF. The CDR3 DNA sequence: TGTGCCAGCAGCCAGATACAGGGGTGGAACTATGGCTACACCTTC.

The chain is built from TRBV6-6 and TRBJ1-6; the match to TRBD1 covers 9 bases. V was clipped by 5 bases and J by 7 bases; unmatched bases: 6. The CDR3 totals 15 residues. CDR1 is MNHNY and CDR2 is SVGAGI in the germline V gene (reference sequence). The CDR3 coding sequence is TGTGCCAGCAGTCGTGCGGACAGGGGAAATTCACCCCTCCACTTT. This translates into CASSRADRGNSPLHF.

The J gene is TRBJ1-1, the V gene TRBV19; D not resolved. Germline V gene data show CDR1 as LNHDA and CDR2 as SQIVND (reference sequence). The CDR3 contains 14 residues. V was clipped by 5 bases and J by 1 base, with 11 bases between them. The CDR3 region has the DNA TGTGCCAGTAGTTTTTATGAGGGGAACACTGAAGCTTTCTTT. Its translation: CASSFYEGNTEAFF.

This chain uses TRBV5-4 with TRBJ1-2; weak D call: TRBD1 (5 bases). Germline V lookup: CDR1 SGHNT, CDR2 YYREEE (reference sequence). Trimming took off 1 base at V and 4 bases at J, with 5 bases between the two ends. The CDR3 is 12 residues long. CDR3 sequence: CASSLQGYGYTF. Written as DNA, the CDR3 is TGTGCCAGCAGCTTGCAGGGCTATGGCTACACCTTC.

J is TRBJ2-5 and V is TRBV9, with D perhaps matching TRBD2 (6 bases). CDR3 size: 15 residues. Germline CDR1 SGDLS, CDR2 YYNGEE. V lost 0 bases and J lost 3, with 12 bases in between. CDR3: CASSVAGTRKETQYF. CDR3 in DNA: TGTGCCAGCAGCGTAGCCGGGACTCGGAAAGAGACCCAGTACTTC.

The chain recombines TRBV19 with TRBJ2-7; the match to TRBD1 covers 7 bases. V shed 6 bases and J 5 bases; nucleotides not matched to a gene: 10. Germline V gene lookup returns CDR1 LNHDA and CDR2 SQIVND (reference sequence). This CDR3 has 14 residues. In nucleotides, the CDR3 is TGTGCCAGTAGAGAGAACAGGGGTAACGACGAGCAGTACTTC. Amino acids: CASRENRGNDEQYF.

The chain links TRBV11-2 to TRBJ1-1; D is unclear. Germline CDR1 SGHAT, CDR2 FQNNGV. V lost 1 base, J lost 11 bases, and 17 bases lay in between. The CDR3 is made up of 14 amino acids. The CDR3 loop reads CASSLAGEVGRAFF. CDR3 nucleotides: TGTGCCAGCAGCTTAGCGGGCGAGGTCGGGAGGGCTTTCTTT.

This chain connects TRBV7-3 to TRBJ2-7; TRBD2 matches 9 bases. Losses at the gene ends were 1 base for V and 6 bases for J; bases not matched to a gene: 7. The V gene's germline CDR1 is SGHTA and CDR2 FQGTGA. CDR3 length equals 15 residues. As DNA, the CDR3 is TGTGCCAGCAGCTTAAAGGTAGCGGGAGAAGGCGAGCAGTACTTC. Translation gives CASSLKVAGEGEQYF.

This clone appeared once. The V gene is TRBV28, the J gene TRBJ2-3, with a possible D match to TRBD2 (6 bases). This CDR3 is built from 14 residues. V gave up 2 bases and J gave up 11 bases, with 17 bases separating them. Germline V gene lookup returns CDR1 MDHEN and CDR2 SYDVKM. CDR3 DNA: TGTGCCAGCAGTTTAGGCCCCGGAGGGGTTCGGCAGTATTTT. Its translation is CASSLGPGGVRQYF.

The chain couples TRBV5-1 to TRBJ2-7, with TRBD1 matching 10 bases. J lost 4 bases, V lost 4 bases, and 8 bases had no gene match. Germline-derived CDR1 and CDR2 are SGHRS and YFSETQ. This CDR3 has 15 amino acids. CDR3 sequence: CASSVTGTGVYEQYF. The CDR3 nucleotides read TGCGCCAGCAGCGTTACCGGGACAGGGGTTTACGAGCAGTACTTC.

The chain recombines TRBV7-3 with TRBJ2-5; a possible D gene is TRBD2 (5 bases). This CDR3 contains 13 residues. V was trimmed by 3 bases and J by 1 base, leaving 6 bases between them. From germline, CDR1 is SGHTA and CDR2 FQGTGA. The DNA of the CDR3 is TGTGCCAGCAGCTTCGGGGTCCAAGAGACCCAGTACTTC. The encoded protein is CASSFGVQETQYF.

CDR3 sequence reads: CASSMIGRVDGEQFF. The CDR3, as DNA: TGTGCCAGTAGTATGATAGGCAGGGTGGACGGTGAGCAGTTCTTC. The rearrangement joins TRBV19 to TRBJ2-1; tentative D call: TRBD1 (5 bases). CDR3 size: 15 residues. The V gene lost 3 bases and the J gene lost 9 bases, with 18 bases spanning the gap. CDR1 and CDR2 from the germline V gene are LNHDA and SQIVND (reference sequence).

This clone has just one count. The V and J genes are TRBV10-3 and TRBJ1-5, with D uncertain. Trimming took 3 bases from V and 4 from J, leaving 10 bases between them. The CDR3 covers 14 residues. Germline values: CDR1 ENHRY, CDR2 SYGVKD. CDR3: CAISDATSNQPQHF. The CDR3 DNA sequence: TGTGCCATCAGTGACGCCACTTCGAATCAGCCCCAGCATTTT.

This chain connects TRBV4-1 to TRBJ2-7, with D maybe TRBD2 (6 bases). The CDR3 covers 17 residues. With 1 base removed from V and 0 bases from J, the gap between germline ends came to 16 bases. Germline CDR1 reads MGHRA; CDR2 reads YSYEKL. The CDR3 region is CASSQGREPAGSYEQYF. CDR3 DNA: TGCGCCAGCAGCCAAGGGAGGGAACCGGCAGGCTCCTACGAGCAGTACTTC.

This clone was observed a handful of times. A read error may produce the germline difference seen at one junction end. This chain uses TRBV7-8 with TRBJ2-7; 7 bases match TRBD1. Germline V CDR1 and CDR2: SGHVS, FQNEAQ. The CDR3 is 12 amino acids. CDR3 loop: CASSLTTGLLSF. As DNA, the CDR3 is TGTGCCAGCAGCTTAACGACAGGGCTCCTTTCTTTC.

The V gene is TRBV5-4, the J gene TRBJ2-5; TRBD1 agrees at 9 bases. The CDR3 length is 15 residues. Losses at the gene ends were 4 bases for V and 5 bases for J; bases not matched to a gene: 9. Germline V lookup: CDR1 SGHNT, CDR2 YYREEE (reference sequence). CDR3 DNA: TGTGCCAGCAGCCTAAACAGGGGGCGCCGGGAGACCCAGTACTTC. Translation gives CASSLNRGRRETQYF. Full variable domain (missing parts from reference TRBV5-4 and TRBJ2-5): ETGVTQSPTHLIKTRGQQVTLRCSSQSGHNTVSWYQQALGQGPQFIFQYYREEENGRGNFPPRFSGLQFPNYSSELNVNALELDDSALYLCASSLNRGRRETQYFGPGTRLLVL.

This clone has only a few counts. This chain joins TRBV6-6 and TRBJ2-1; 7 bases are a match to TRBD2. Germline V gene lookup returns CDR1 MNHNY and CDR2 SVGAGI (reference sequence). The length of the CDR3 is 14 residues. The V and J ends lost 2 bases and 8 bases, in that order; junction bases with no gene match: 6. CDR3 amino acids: CASSYAGATDEQFF. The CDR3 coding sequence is TGTGCCAGCAGTTACGCGGGAGCGACCGATGAGCAGTTCTTC.

This CDR3 reads CASTLGGGRRNNEQFF. The CDR3 coding sequence is TGTGCCAGCACCTTAGGGGGGGGGCGGCGGAACAATGAGCAGTTCTTC. The chain is built from TRBV28 and TRBJ2-1, with D possibly TRBD2 on 7 matching bases. The CDR3 extends over 16 amino acids. Deletions cut 7 bases from V and 5 bases from J, with 21 bases between. In germline, CDR1 is MDHEN, CDR2 SYDVKM.

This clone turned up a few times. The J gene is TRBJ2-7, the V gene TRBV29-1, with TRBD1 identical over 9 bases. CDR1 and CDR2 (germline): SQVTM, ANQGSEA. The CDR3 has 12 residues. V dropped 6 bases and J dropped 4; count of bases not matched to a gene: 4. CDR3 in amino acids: CSVGTGRYEQYF. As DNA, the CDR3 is TGCAGCGTGGGGACAGGGAGGTACGAGCAGTACTTC.

The CDR3 region is CASSQYRVENEQYF. CDR3 DNA sequence: TGCGCCAGCAGCCAATACAGGGTTGAGAACGAGCAGTACTTC. V gene TRBV5-1 combines with J gene TRBJ2-7; D is perhaps TRBD1 (6 bases). The length of the CDR3 is 14 residues. V was clipped by 4 bases and J by 5 bases, with 16 bases between them. Germline assignment: CDR1 SGHRS and CDR2 YFSETQ.

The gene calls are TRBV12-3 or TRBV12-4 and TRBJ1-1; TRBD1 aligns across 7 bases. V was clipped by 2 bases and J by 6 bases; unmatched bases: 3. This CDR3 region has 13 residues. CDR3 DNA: TGTGCCAGCAGTTTATCAGGGGGACCTGAAGCTTTCTTT. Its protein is CASSLSGGPEAFF.

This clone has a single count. CDR3 sequence (DNA): TGTGCCAGTAGTATCGGTGTTCACGAGCAGTACTTC. Translation: CASSIGVHEQYF. The chain recombines TRBV19 with TRBJ2-7; D unclear. CDR3 length equals 12 residues. V was shortened by 3 bases and J by 5 bases, with 8 bases between the two germline ends. Per germline, CDR1 LNHDA and CDR2 SQIVND (reference sequence). Full variable domain (missing parts from reference TRBV19 and TRBJ2-7): DGGITQSPKYLFRKEGQNVTLSCEQNLNHDAMYWYRQDPGQGLRLIYYSQIVNDFQKGDIAEGYSVSREKKESFPLTVTSAQKNPTAFYLCASSIGVHEQYFGPGTRLTVT.

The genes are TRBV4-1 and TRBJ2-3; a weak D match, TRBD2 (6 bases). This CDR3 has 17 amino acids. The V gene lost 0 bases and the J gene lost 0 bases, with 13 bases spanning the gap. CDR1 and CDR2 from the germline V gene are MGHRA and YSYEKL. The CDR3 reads CASSQESRRGSTDTQYF. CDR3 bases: TGCGCCAGCAGCCAAGAGAGTCGGCGGGGTAGCACAGATACGCAGTATTTT.

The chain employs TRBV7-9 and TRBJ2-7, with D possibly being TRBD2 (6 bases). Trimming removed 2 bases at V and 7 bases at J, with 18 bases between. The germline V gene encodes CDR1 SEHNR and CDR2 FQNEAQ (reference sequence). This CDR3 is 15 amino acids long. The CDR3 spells CASSLSSGGGGEQYF. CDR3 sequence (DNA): TGTGCCAGCAGCTTAAGTAGCGGCGGCGGCGGAGAGCAGTACTTC.